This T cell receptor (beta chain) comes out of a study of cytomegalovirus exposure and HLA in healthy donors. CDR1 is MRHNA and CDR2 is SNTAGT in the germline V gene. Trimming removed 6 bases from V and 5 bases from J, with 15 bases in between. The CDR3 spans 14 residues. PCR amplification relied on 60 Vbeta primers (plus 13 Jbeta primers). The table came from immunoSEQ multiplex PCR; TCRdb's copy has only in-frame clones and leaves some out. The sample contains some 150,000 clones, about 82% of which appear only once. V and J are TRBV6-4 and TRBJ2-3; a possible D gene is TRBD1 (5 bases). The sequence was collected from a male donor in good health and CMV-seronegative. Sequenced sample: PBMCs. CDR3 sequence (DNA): TGTGCCAGCAGCCAAAGCTTGACAGTAGATACGCAGTATTTT. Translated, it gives CASSQSLTVDTQYF.